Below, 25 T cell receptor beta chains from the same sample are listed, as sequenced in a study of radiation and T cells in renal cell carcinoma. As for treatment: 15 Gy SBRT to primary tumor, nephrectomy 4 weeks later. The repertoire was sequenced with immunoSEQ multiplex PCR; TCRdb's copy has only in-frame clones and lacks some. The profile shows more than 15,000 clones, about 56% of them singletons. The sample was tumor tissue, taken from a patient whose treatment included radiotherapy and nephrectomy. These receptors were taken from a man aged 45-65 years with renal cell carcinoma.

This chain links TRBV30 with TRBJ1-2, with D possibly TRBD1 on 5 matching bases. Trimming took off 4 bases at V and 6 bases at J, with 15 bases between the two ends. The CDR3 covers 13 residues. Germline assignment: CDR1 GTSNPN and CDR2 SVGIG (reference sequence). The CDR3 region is CAWKKGLWDGYTF. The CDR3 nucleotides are TGTGCCTGGAAGAAGGGGCTATGGGATGGCTACACCTTC.

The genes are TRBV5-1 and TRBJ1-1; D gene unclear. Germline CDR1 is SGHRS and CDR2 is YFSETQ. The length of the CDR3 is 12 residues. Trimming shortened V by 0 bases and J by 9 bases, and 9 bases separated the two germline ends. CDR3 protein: CASSLDRAKAFF. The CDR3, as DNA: TGCGCCAGCAGCTTGGATCGCGCAAAAGCTTTCTTT.

The CDR3 nucleotides are TGTGCCAGCAGCCGGACCGGGACAGGGCCCTACGAGCAGTACTTC. Residues: CASSRTGTGPYEQYF. The rearrangement joins TRBV28 to TRBJ2-7, with 9 bases fitting TRBD1. In germline, CDR1 is MDHEN, CDR2 SYDVKM. The CDR3 spans 15 residues. V lost 6 bases, J lost 2 bases, and 8 bases stayed unmatched.

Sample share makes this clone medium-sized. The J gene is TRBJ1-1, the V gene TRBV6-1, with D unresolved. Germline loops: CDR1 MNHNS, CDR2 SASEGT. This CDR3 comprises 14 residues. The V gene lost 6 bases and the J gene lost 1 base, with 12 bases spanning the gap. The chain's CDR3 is CASRPTNENTEAFF. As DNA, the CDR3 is TGTGCCAGCAGACCTACAAACGAGAACACTGAAGCTTTCTTT.

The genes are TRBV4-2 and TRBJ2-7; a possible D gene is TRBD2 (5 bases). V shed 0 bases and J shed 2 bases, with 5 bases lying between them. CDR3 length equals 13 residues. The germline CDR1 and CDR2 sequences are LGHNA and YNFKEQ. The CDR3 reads CASSQERAYEQYF. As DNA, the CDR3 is TGTGCCAGCAGCCAAGAGAGGGCCTACGAGCAGTACTTC.

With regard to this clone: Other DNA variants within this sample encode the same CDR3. The CDR3: CASSLSANTEAFF. The CDR3 nucleotides are TGTGCCAGCAGCTTATCAGCGAACACTGAAGCTTTCTTT. The rearrangement joins TRBV7-3 to TRBJ1-1, with D unresolved. Looked up from germline, CDR1 is SGHTA and CDR2 is FQGTGA. Trimming removed 2 bases from V and 1 base from J, with 5 bases in between. This CDR3 spans 13 amino acids.

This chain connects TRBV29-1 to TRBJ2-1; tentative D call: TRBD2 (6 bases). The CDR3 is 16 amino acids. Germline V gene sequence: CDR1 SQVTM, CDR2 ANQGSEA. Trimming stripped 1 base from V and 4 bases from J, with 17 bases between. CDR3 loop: CSVEASSVYSYNEQFF. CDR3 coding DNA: TGCAGCGTTGAAGCCTCTAGCGTATACTCTTACAATGAGCAGTTCTTC.

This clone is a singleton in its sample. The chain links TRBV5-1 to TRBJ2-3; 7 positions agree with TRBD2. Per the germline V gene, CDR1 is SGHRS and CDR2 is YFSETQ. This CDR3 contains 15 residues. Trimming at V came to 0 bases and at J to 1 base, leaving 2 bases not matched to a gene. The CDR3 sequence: CASSLGLAGTDTQYF. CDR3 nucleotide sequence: TGCGCCAGCAGCTTGGGGCTAGCGGGCACAGATACGCAGTATTTT.

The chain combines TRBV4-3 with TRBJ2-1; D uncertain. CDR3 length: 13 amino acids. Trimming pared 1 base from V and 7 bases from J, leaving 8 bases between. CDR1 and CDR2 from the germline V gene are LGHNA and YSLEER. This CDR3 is CASSQGTVNEQFF. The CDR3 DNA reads TGCGCCAGCAGCCAAGGTACAGTTAATGAGCAGTTCTTC.

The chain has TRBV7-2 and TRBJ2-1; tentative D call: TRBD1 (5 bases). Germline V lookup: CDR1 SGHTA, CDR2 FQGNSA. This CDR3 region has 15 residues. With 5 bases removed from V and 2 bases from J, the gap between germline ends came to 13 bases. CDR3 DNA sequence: TGTGCCAGCAGCGACCAGGGTTGGGCCTACAATGAGCAGTTCTTC. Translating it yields CASSDQGWAYNEQFF.

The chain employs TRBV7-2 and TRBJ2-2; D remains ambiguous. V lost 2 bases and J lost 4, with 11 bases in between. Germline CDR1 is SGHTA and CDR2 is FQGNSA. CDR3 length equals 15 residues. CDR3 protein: CASSLSARITGELFF. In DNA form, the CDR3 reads TGTGCCAGCAGCTTATCAGCTCGGATCACCGGGGAGCTGTTTTTT.

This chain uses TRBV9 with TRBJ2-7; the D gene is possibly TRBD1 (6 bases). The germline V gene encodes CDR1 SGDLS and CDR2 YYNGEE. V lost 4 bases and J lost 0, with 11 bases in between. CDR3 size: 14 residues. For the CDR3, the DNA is TGTGCCAGCAGCTACGGACAGAGCTCCTACGAGCAGTACTTC. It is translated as CASSYGQSSYEQYF.

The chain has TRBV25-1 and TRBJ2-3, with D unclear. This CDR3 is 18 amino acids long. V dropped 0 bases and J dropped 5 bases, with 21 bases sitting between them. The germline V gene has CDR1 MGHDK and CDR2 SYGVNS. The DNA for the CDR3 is TGTGCCAGCAGTGAATATTTAGACGTTGGGCTTCGAATAGATACGCAGTATTTT. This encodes CASSEYLDVGLRIDTQYF.

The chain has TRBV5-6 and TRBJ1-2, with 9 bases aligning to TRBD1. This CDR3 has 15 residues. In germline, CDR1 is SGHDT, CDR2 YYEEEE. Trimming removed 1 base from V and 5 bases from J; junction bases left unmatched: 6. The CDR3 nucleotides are TGTGCCAGCAGCTTGTACACAGGGGGCACTTATGGCTACACCTTC. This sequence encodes CASSLYTGGTYGYTF.

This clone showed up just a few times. The CDR3 bases are TGCGCCAGCAGCCAGTCTAGAGGGAACTCCTTCGGCTACACCTTC. This gives the protein CASSQSRGNSFGYTF. V is TRBV4-1 and J is TRBJ1-2; D is unresolved. V lost 3 bases and J 8 bases, leaving 19 bases between the germline ends. This CDR3 contains 15 residues. Germline V gene lookup returns CDR1 MGHRA and CDR2 YSYEKL.

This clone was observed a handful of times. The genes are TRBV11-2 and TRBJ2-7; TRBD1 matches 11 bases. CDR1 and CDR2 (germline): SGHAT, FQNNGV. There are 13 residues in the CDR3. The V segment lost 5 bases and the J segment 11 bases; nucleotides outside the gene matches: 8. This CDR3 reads CASSPDRGLVEYF. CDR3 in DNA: TGTGCCAGCAGCCCGGACAGGGGGCTCGTCGAGTACTTC.

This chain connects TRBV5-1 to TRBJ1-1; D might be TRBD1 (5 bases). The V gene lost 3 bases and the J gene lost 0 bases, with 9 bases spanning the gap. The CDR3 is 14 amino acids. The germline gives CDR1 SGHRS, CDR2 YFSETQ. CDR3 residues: CASSSLGLNTEAFF. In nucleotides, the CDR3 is TGCGCCAGCAGCTCCCTGGGGCTGAACACTGAAGCTTTCTTT. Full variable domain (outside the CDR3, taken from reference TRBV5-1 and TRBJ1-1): KAGVTQTPRYLIKTRGQQVTLSCSPISGHRSVSWYQQTPGQGLQFLFEYFSETQRNKGNFPGRFSGRQFSNSRSEMNVSTLELGDSALYLCASSSLGLNTEAFFGQGTRLTVV.

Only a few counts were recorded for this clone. CDR3: CASTNSPAIIGYTF. The CDR3 coding sequence is TGTGCCAGCACGAACTCGCCAGCAATTATAGGGTACACCTTC. The rearrangement joins TRBV7-9 to TRBJ1-2; D unresolved. With 7 bases removed from V and 11 bases from J, the gap between germline ends came to 23 bases. CDR1 SEHNR and CDR2 FQNEAQ come from the germline V gene (reference sequence). The CDR3 totals 14 residues.

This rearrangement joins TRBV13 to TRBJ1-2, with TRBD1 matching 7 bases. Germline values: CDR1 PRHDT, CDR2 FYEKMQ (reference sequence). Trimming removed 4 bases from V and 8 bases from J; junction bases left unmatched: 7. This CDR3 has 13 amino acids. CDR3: CASSSGQVWGYTF. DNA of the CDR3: TGTGCCAGCAGCTCCGGACAGGTCTGGGGCTACACCTTC.

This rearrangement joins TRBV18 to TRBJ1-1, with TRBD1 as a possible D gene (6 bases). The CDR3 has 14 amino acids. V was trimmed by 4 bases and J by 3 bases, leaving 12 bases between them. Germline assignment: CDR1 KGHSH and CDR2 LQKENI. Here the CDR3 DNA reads TGTGCCAGCTCACAGACAGGTACGGACACTGAAGCTTTCTTT. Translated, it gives CASSQTGTDTEAFF.

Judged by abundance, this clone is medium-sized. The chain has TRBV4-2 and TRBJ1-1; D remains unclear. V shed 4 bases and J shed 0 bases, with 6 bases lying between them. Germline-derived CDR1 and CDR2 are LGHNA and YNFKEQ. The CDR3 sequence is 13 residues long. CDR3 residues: CASSPRLNTEAFF. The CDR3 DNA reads TGTGCCAGCAGCCCCAGACTGAACACTGAAGCTTTCTTT.

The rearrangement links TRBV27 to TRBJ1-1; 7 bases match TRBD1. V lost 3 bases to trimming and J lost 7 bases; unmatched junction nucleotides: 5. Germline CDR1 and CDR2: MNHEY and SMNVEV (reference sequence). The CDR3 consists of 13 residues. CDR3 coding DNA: TGTGCCAGCAGTTTGGTGCGGGACAGTGAAGCTTTCTTT. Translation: CASSLVRDSEAFF.

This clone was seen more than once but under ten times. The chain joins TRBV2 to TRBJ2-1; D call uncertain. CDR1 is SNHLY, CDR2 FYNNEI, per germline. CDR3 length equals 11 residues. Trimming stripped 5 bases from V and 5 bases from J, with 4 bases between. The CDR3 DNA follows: TGTGCCAGCAGTTACGACAATGAGCAGTTCTTC. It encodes CASSYDNEQFF.

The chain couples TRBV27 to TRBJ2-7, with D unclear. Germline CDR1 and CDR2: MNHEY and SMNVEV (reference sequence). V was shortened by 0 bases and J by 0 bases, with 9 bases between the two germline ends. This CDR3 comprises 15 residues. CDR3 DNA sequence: TGTGCCAGCAGTTTATCGTCAGGTGCCTCCTACGAGCAGTACTTC. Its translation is CASSLSSGASYEQYF.

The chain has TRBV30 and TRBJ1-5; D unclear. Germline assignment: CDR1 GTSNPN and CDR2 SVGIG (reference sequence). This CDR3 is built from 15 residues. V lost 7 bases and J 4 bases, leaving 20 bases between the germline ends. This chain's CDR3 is CASSLGPSWNQPQHF. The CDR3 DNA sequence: TGTGCCTCGTCGTTAGGGCCCTCATGGAATCAGCCCCAGCATTTT.